The 11 T cell receptor beta chains presented below share a single source sample, sequenced in a study of blood T cell repertoires in COVID-19. Sequencing used immunoSEQ multiplex PCR; TCRdb keeps in-frame clones, though not all of them. The table includes roughly 150,000 clones, 75% to 90% detected once. Sequencing was carried out using peripheral blood. The source of these receptors is a woman in her 70s with acute or convalescent COVID-19.

V gene TRBV30 combines with J gene TRBJ2-7; 13 bases match TRBD2. The V and J ends lost 1 base and 6 bases, in that order; junction bases with no gene match: 6. The CDR3 is 15 residues long. CDR1 and CDR2 (germline): GTSNPN, SVGIG (reference sequence). The CDR3 nucleotides read TGTGCCTGGAGTGGAAAGGGACTAGCGGGGTCCGAGCAGTACTTC. This codes for CAWSGKGLAGSEQYF. The full variable domain, completed using reference TRBV30 and TRBJ2-7, is SQTIHQWPATLVQPVGSPLSLECTVEGTSNPNLYWYRQAAGRGLQLLFYSVGIGQISSEVPQNLSASRPQDRQFILSSKKLLLSDSGFYLCAWSGKGLAGSEQYFGPGTRLTVT.

The chain links TRBV7-2 to TRBJ2-5; TRBD1 matches at 9 bases. Germline values: CDR1 SGHTA, CDR2 FQGNSA. CDR3 length equals 15 residues. V dropped 5 bases and J dropped 0; count of bases not matched to a gene: 4. The CDR3 sequence is CASSSGTGYQETQYF. The CDR3 DNA follows: TGTGCCAGCAGCAGCGGGACAGGGTACCAAGAGACCCAGTACTTC.

This chain joins TRBV5-8 and TRBJ1-5, with TRBD1 matching over 8 bases. Unmatched junction bases numbered 13, after V lost 4 bases and J lost 7 bases. Germline CDR1 and CDR2: SGHTS and YDEGEE. The CDR3 is 16 residues long. CDR3 amino acids: CASSLESTGGGQPQHF. In DNA, the CDR3 is TGTGCCAGCAGCCTGGAGTCCACAGGGGGGGGACAGCCCCAGCATTTT.

The chain has TRBV18 and TRBJ2-5, with D perhaps matching TRBD2 (6 bases). Trimming left V 1 base short and J 0 bases short, with 9 bases between. This CDR3 spans 15 amino acids. Germline V CDR1 and CDR2: KGHSH, LQKENI. The CDR3 loop is CASSPRWGDQETQYF. CDR3 DNA: TGTGCCAGCTCACCACGGTGGGGGGACCAAGAGACCCAGTACTTC.

CDR3 amino acids: CAGTSGVNTGELFF. In nucleotides, the CDR3 is TGTGCCGGTACTTCAGGCGTCAACACCGGGGAGCTGTTTTTT. The J gene is TRBJ2-2, the V gene TRBV7-9; D not certain. This CDR3 comprises 14 residues. The germline V gene encodes CDR1 SEHNR and CDR2 FQNEAQ (reference sequence). V was clipped by 11 bases and J by 2 bases, with 15 bases between them.

This clone appeared once. The chain's CDR3 is CASSETALNYGYTF. In nucleotides, the CDR3 is TGTGCCAGCAGTGAGACAGCTCTTAACTATGGCTACACCTTC. The J gene is TRBJ1-2, the V gene TRBV2, with D possibly matching TRBD1 (5 bases). Trimming took 3 bases from V and 1 from J, leaving 9 bases between them. Germline V gives CDR1 SNHLY, CDR2 FYNNEI. The CDR3 loop spans 14 amino acids.

The chain has TRBV5-1 and TRBJ2-1; 7 bases map to TRBD1. Germline CDR1 reads SGHRS; CDR2 reads YFSETQ. This CDR3 has 13 residues. V was clipped by 5 bases and J by 6 bases; unmatched bases: 5. The CDR3 loop is CASRQGSLNEQFF. For the CDR3, the DNA is TGCGCCAGCAGACAGGGGTCTCTCAATGAGCAGTTCTTC.

The gene calls are TRBV10-3 and TRBJ1-2; D is possibly TRBD1 (6 bases). The CDR3 extends over 17 amino acids. The V end was cut by 0 bases, the J end by 6 bases, with 20 bases between. The V gene's germline CDR1 is ENHRY and CDR2 SYGVKD. The CDR3 is CAISESNYGQLGNGYTF. CDR3 bases: TGTGCCATCAGTGAGTCAAACTATGGACAGTTAGGGAATGGCTACACCTTC.

The V and J genes are TRBV18 and TRBJ2-2; D perhaps matches TRBD2 (5 bases). Germline-derived CDR1 and CDR2 are KGHSH and LQKENI. V lost 0 bases and J 0 bases, leaving 8 bases between the germline ends. The CDR3 runs to 16 residues. The chain's CDR3 is CASSPPMRANTGELFF. The CDR3 DNA sequence: TGTGCCAGCTCACCACCAATGAGGGCGAACACCGGGGAGCTGTTTTTT. Looking up the rest from reference TRBV18 and TRBJ2-2 gives the full variable domain: NAGVMQNPRHLVRRRGQEARLRCSPMKGHSHVYWYRQLPEEGLKFMVYLQKENIIDESGMPKERFSAEFPKEGPSILRIQQVVRGDSAAYFCASSPPMRANTGELFFGEGSRLTVL.

The V call is TRBV25-1, the J call TRBJ2-7, with 8 bases that match TRBD1. The CDR3 runs 14 residues. V shed 5 bases and J 2 bases; nucleotides not matched to a gene: 5. Germline V gene data show CDR1 as MGHDK and CDR2 as SYGVNS. The CDR3 bases are TGTGCCAGCAGTCCCGGACAGGGACCCTACGAGCAGTACTTC. Translating it yields CASSPGQGPYEQYF.

The CDR3 region has the DNA TGTGCCAGCAGCTTAGGACAGGGGGATCAGCCCCAGCATTTT. This sequence encodes CASSLGQGDQPQHF. The genes are TRBV7-9 and TRBJ1-5; 9 bases match TRBD1. CDR3 size: 14 residues. V trimming: 1 base; J trimming: 5 bases; junction bases outside the gene matches: 0. The germline gives CDR1 SEHNR, CDR2 FQNEAQ (reference sequence).